This T cell receptor beta chain comes out of a study of cytomegalovirus exposure and HLA in healthy donors. This CDR3 has 15 amino acids. Germline V gene lookup returns CDR1 MNHEY and CDR2 SVGAGI. Trimming cost V 6 bases and J 5 bases; bases outside gene matches: 9. Study conclusions and caveats: Among the sequence variants, a highly shared cluster was likely an artifact of sequencing. Later genetic work tied a missense DCLRE1C variant to beta-chain V and J trimming.

Researchers ran the PCR with 60 Vbeta and 13 Jbeta primers. Clones were read by immunoSEQ multiplex PCR, and TCRdb kept only the in-frame ones, dropping some. The data contain 95,000 to 150,000 clones, around two thirds of them seen just once; the ten biggest clones take up around 8.8%. Comments on this clone: Its antigen is currently unknown.

The specimen was PBMCs. The sequence derives from a middle-aged woman in good health and CMV-seropositive. The J gene is TRBJ2-7, the V gene TRBV6-5, with TRBD1 matching over 11 bases. The CDR3 bases are TGTGCCAGCAGACCCCCGGGACAGGGGGTACACGAGCAGTACTTC. Its protein is CASRPPGQGVHEQYF.